These T cell receptor beta chains were read from a single sample in a study of radiotherapy plus CTLA-4 blockade in lung cancer. The data were produced by immunoSEQ multiplex PCR, yet TCRdb's version contains in-frame clones alone and is incomplete. The repertoire has more than 40,000 clones, over 75% of them found once; the top ten carry 7.8%. Sample: peripheral blood, taken from a patient treated with radiotherapy plus ipilimumab. These receptors came from a human donor with non-small cell lung cancer whose response to radiotherapy plus ipilimumab could not be evaluated. The CDR3 runs from the conserved cysteine through the conserved F or W. The D gene is left open where the match is weak. Expanded clones are given a class, and other clones once, few, many or no size at all.

cdr3_nt,cdr3_aa,v_call,j_call,cdr3_length,clone_size,d_call
TGTGCCAGCAGCTTGACTAGCGGAGCCTACAATGAGCAGTTCTTC,CASSLTSGAYNEQFF,TRBV11-3,TRBJ2-1,15,.,TRBD2
TGTGCCAGCAGTCGGACTAGCGCTCGCACAGATACGCAGTATTTT,CASSRTSARTDTQYF,TRBV6-5,TRBJ2-3,15,.,TRBD2
TGTGCCAGCAGCCGTGACAAGGGGGAGAACTATGGCTACACCTTC,CASSRDKGENYGYTF,TRBV7-9,TRBJ1-2,15,.,.
TGCGCCAGCAGCTCTGGACAGGGCTACACCTTC,CASSSGQGYTF,TRBV5-1,TRBJ1-2,11,.,.
TGTGCCAGTAGCGCATCGGGACAAGTCGTAATGGAGAATTCACCCCTCCACTTT,CASSASGQVVMENSPLHF,TRBV19,TRBJ1-6,18,once,.
TGTGCCACCCAAGGGTTTGCGGGGACTGAAGCTTTCTTT,CATQGFAGTEAFF,TRBV19,TRBJ1-1,13,.,.
TGTGCCAGCAGCGTAGTTGGGGGGGAGCAGTTCTTC,CASSVVGGEQFF,TRBV9,TRBJ2-1,12,.,.
TGTGCCAGCAGGGGGGGGGCAGGCCCCGGTCCCCAGCATTTT,CASRGGAGPGPQHF,TRBV28,TRBJ1-5,14,.,.
TGTGCCAGCAGCTTAGTCTCGTTGCGGGGCTTGGGAGGCTACACCTTC,CASSLVSLRGLGGYTF,TRBV7-9,TRBJ1-2,16,once,.
TGCGCCAGCAGTGACGGCTATGGCTACACCTTC,CASSDGYGYTF,TRBV10-1,TRBJ1-2,11,.,.
TGTGCCAGCAGCCGGCGCGGATGGTCCCCGATGACGTGGGGCTACACCTTC,CASSRRGWSPMTWGYTF,TRBV7-2,TRBJ1-2,17,.,.
TGTGCCAGCAGTCGCGGGAGGGTCAATGAGCAGTTCTTC,CASSRGRVNEQFF,TRBV6-5,TRBJ2-1,13,.,TRBD2
TGCGCCAGCAGCCAAGACCTAACAACGCGGAATAATTCACCCCTCCACTTT,CASSQDLTTRNNSPLHF,TRBV4-3,TRBJ1-6,17,.,.
TGTGCCAGCAGTTACGGGTCGACTGCCCCCTACGAGCAGTACTTC,CASSYGSTAPYEQYF,TRBV6-5,TRBJ2-7,15,.,.
TGTGCCAGTAGTATAGGAGGAGGCAGAGGCTATGGCTACACCTTC,CASSIGGGRGYGYTF,TRBV19,TRBJ1-2,15,.,.
TGCAGCGTGCCAAGCAGGGGAGAGGGGCGAAACTATGGCTACACCTTC,CSVPSRGEGRNYGYTF,TRBV29-1,TRBJ1-2,16,.,.
TGCGCCAGTAGTACAGGGGCGGCCTATTACTATGGCTACACCTTC,CASSTGAAYYYGYTF,TRBV5-1,TRBJ1-2,15,once,TRBD1
TGTGCCAGTAGTCCCGGGGCTAGCGGGTCTCACGAGCAGTACTTC,CASSPGASGSHEQYF,TRBV19,TRBJ2-7,15,.,TRBD2
TGCGCCAGCAGCCAAGAGGACAGGGGCTACGAGCAGTACTTC,CASSQEDRGYEQYF,TRBV4-1,TRBJ2-7,14,few,TRBD1
TGTGCCATCAGTGAGACTAGCGGGAGCAACCCCTACGAGCAGTACTTC,CAISETSGSNPYEQYF,TRBV10-3,TRBJ2-7,16,.,TRBD2
TGTGCCAGCAGCTCCGGGACAGCGAACACCGGGGAGCTGTTTTTT,CASSSGTANTGELFF,TRBV9,TRBJ2-2,15,.,TRBD1
TGTGCCAGCAGCTTCGGCGGGAGGGACAATGAGCAGTTCTTC,CASSFGGRDNEQFF,TRBV11-3,TRBJ2-1,14,few,TRBD2
TGTGCCACCTCCCCGCAGGGGGCCAACGAGCAGTACTTC,CATSPQGANEQYF,TRBV19,TRBJ2-7,13,.,TRBD1
TGTGCCAGCGGGCAGGATGTGGACAATGAGCAGTTCTTC,CASGQDVDNEQFF,TRBV5-6,TRBJ2-1,13,.,.
TGTGCCAGCTCACCGTCCCAAACTGACTTGAGGAGAGTAGGAGAGACCCAGTACTTC,CASSPSQTDLRRVGETQYF,TRBV18,TRBJ2-5,19,.,.
TGTGCCAGCTCAATTAAGCAATCGGAGACCCAGTACTTC,CASSIKQSETQYF,TRBV18,TRBJ2-5,13,.,.
TGTGCCAGCTCACCCCCTCAGACAGTTTACAATGAGCAGTTCTTC,CASSPPQTVYNEQFF,TRBV18,TRBJ2-1,15,.,.
TGTGCCAGCAGTCTCCTCCTAGCGGGGGGGAATGAGCAGTTCTTC,CASSLLLAGGNEQFF,TRBV6-5,TRBJ2-1,15,.,TRBD2
TGTGCCAGCAGTGACGGGACAAATTACGAGCAGTACTTC,CASSDGTNYEQYF,TRBV27,TRBJ2-7,13,.,.
TGTGCCAGTAGTGTCAGACTAGCGGGCACAGATACGCAGTATTTT,CASSVRLAGTDTQYF,TRBV19,TRBJ2-3,15,.,TRBD2
TGTGCCAGCAGCCCACACTACGAGCAGTACTTC,CASSPHYEQYF,TRBV21-1,TRBJ2-7,11,.,.
TGCGCCAGCAGTGGACAGGCGGAGAGCGATCAGCCCCAGCATTTT,CASSGQAESDQPQHF,TRBV23-1,TRBJ1-5,15,.,TRBD1
TGTGCCAGCTCTCTCCCTAGCGGGAGGGCCGGGACAGATACGCAGTATTTT,CASSLPSGRAGTDTQYF,TRBV18,TRBJ2-3,17,.,TRBD2
TGTGCCAGCAAGTTGGAACAGCCCTATAATTCACCCCTCCACTTT,CASKLEQPYNSPLHF,TRBV2,TRBJ1-6,15,.,.
TGCGCCAGCAGTCAATCGATTGACAGGCGGGAGGAGACCCAGTACTTC,CASSQSIDRREETQYF,TRBV23-1,TRBJ2-5,16,few,.
TGCAGCGTTGTTCAGGGGTCCTACAATGAGCAGTTCTTC,CSVVQGSYNEQFF,TRBV29-1,TRBJ2-1,13,.,.
TGTGCCAGCAGCGTAGGCAGGGCGAACACCGGGGAGCTGTTTTTT,CASSVGRANTGELFF,TRBV9,TRBJ2-2,15,.,.
TGTGCCAGTACTAGCGGGGGAAACACCGGGGAGCTGTTTTTT,CASTSGGNTGELFF,TRBV19,TRBJ2-2,14,.,TRBD2
TGTGCCAGCAGCGACGGAACGGGACAGAACTATGGCTACACCTTC,CASSDGTGQNYGYTF,TRBV6-4,TRBJ1-2,15,once,TRBD1
TGCGCCAGCAGCTTGGCGGGATTTAGCTACGAGCAGTACTTC,CASSLAGFSYEQYF,TRBV5-1,TRBJ2-7,14,.,.
TGTGCCAGCAGCTTGGCGGGGATGGGGACCGGGGAGCTGTTTTTT,CASSLAGMGTGELFF,TRBV5-4,TRBJ2-2,15,.,.
TGCGCCAGCAGCCAAGGGAGCGGGCCTCTCGGTGAAGCTTTCTTT,CASSQGSGPLGEAFF,TRBV4-3,TRBJ1-1,15,few,.
TGTGCCAGTAGTATAAGCGGCTTTAATGAAAAACTGTTTTTT,CASSISGFNEKLFF,TRBV19,TRBJ1-4,14,.,.
TGTGCCAGCAGCGCAGGGGCAGGGTCAGGGGGCTACACCTTC,CASSAGAGSGGYTF,TRBV9,TRBJ1-2,14,.,.
TGTGCCAGCAGCCCACAGGGACCGACGAACACCGGGGAGCTGTTTTTT,CASSPQGPTNTGELFF,TRBV9,TRBJ2-2,16,.,.
TGCGCCAGCAGCTCAGCCGGGACACGCTCTGGAAACACCATATATTTT,CASSSAGTRSGNTIYF,TRBV5-1,TRBJ1-3,16,.,.
TGTGCCAGCAGGGGAGTGGGGGCCAAAAACATTCAGTACTTC,CASRGVGAKNIQYF,TRBV6-1,TRBJ2-4,14,.,.
TGTGCCAGCAGCTTAGCGGGGTGGGGGGGATTAGATACGCAGTATTTT,CASSLAGWGGLDTQYF,TRBV7-2,TRBJ2-3,16,.,TRBD2
TGTGCCAGCAGCTTAACCTCGACAGGGCCATCTCAAGAGACCCAGTACTTC,CASSLTSTGPSQETQYF,TRBV7-2,TRBJ2-5,17,.,TRBD1
TGCGCCAGCAGCCAGGACAGGGTCTCCTACGAGCAGTACTTC,CASSQDRVSYEQYF,TRBV4-1,TRBJ2-7,14,.,TRBD1
TGCGCCAGCAGCTTGGGCAGGGTCCGGAACACTGAAGCTTTCTTT,CASSLGRVRNTEAFF,TRBV5-1,TRBJ1-1,15,.,.
TGTGCCAGCAGGCCCCGACAGGGGAGGACTGAAGCTTTCTTT,CASRPRQGRTEAFF,TRBV7-9,TRBJ1-1,14,.,TRBD1
TGTGCCAGCAGTTTCGCGGGGAATGAGCAGTTCTTC,CASSFAGNEQFF,TRBV6-5,TRBJ2-1,12,.,.
TGTGCCAGCGGCCGGGACAGGAACACCGGGGAGCTGTTTTTT,CASGRDRNTGELFF,TRBV7-2,TRBJ2-2,14,.,TRBD1
TGTGCCAGCAGCTTAGTGACAGGGCAAGAGACCCAGTACTTC,CASSLVTGQETQYF,TRBV11-2,TRBJ2-5,14,once,TRBD1
TGTGCCATCAGTGAGTCGAGGCTAGCAATTCGGTTCCCAGATACGCAGTATTTT,CAISESRLAIRFPDTQYF,TRBV10-3,TRBJ2-3,18,few,.
TGTGCCAGCAGTGCCACAGGGTTCCAGCCCCAGCATTTT,CASSATGFQPQHF,TRBV6-1,TRBJ1-5,13,.,.